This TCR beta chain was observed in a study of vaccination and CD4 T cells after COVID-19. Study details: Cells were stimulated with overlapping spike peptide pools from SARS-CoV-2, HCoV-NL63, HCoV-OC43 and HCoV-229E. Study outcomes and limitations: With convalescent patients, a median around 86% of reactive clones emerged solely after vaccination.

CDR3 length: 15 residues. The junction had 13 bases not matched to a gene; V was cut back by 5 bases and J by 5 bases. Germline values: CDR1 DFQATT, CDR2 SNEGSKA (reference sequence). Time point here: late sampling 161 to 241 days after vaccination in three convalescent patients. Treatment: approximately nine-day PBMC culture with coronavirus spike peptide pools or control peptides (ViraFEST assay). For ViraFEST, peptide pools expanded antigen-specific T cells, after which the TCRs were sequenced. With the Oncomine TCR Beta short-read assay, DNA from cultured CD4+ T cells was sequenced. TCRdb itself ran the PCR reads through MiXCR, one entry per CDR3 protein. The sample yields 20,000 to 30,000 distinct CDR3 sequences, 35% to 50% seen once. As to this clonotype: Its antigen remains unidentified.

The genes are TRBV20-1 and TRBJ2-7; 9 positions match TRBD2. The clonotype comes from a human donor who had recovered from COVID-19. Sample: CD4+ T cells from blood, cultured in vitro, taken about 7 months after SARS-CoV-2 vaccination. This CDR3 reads CSAGSGLAIVDEQYF. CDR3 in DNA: TGCAGTGCTGGCTCGGGACTAGCAATCGTGGACGAGCAGTACTTC.